Listed below are T cell receptor beta chains from one sample, sequenced in a study of T cell responses to AZD1222 COVID-19 vaccine. Sequencing was performed with immunoSEQ multiplex PCR; in TCRdb, only in-frame clones are kept and a portion is missing. The sample lists about 94,000 clones; about 85% were seen once. The input for sequencing was peripheral blood, taken 28 days after the second AZD1222 dose. The origin of the receptors is an adult who received the AZD1222 COVID-19 vaccine. Each CDR3 is given with its conserved first and last residue. The order of the fields is CDR3 length, J gene, V gene, CDR3 protein.

len: 15; j_gene: TRBJ1-1; v_gene: TRBV5-6; CDR3aa: CASSLSPVLNTEAFF
len: 16; j_gene: TRBJ2-5; v_gene: TRBV7-8; CDR3aa: CASSSYSGGAGETQYF
len: 15; j_gene: TRBJ1-3; v_gene: TRBV5-1; CDR3aa: CASSPTGGPGNTIYF
len: 12; j_gene: TRBJ1-4; v_gene: TRBV11-2; CDR3aa: CASSRWGEKLFF
len: 15; j_gene: TRBJ1-4; v_gene: TRBV5-4; CDR3aa: CASSNIGTEYEKLFF
len: 16; j_gene: TRBJ2-1; v_gene: TRBV7-6; CDR3aa: CASSLFGTGLGNEQFF
len: 14; j_gene: TRBJ2-7; v_gene: TRBV27; CDR3aa: CASSLVGTSYEQYF
len: 17; j_gene: TRBJ2-2; v_gene: TRBV6-7; CDR3aa: CASSYPRVRPNTGELFF
len: 12; j_gene: TRBJ1-5; v_gene: TRBV3-1/TRBV3-2; CDR3aa: CASSQWGQPQHF
len: 13; j_gene: TRBJ2-1; v_gene: TRBV28; CDR3aa: CASSGRGYNEQFF
len: 14; j_gene: TRBJ2-7; v_gene: TRBV7-8; CDR3aa: CASSLGTSVYEQYF
len: 13; j_gene: TRBJ2-7; v_gene: TRBV29-1; CDR3aa: CSVEVPGAYEQYF
len: 13; j_gene: TRBJ2-7; v_gene: TRBV27; CDR3aa: CASLSWDAREQYF
len: 14; j_gene: TRBJ1-1; v_gene: TRBV6-5; CDR3aa: CASSLLGGNTEAFF
len: 20; j_gene: TRBJ2-1; v_gene: TRBV5-1; CDR3aa: CASSSGLTGASGGPYNEQFF
len: 18; j_gene: TRBJ1-2; v_gene: TRBV28; CDR3aa: CASSLQGHHGSFYYGYTF
len: 14; j_gene: TRBJ1-5; v_gene: TRBV11-3; CDR3aa: CASSLIQGDQPQHF
len: 13; j_gene: TRBJ1-2; v_gene: TRBV3-1/TRBV3-2; CDR3aa: CASSTNPGQGACF
len: 19; j_gene: TRBJ2-2; v_gene: TRBV4-3; CDR3aa: CASSQDPGGGAANTGELFF
len: 14; j_gene: TRBJ2-2; v_gene: TRBV5-6; CDR3aa: CASSRSGITGELFF
len: 12; j_gene: TRBJ2-1; v_gene: TRBV10-3; CDR3aa: CATRGGGNEQFF
len: 12; j_gene: TRBJ2-7; v_gene: TRBV6-2/TRBV6-3; CDR3aa: CASSDRGYEQYF
len: 14; j_gene: TRBJ1-2; v_gene: TRBV27; CDR3aa: CASSGRTGFGGYTF
len: 14; j_gene: TRBJ1-5; v_gene: TRBV6-5; CDR3aa: CASSYGGSNQPQHF
len: 17; j_gene: TRBJ2-2; v_gene: TRBV5-1; CDR3aa: CASSRGQGTGNTGELFF
len: 15; j_gene: TRBJ1-1; v_gene: TRBV3-1/TRBV3-2; CDR3aa: CASSQDPGDSTEAFF
len: 15; j_gene: TRBJ2-2; v_gene: TRBV19; CDR3aa: CASGDLRGFNRELFF
len: 14; j_gene: TRBJ2-1; v_gene: TRBV2; CDR3aa: CASSPAGGVDEQFF
len: 16; j_gene: TRBJ2-1; v_gene: TRBV5-4; CDR3aa: CASASGLVGTYNEQFF
len: 13; j_gene: TRBJ2-5; v_gene: TRBV10-2; CDR3aa: CASRTDRIATQYF
len: 14; j_gene: TRBJ2-7; v_gene: TRBV4-1; CDR3aa: CASSPRDGVYEQYF
len: 16; j_gene: TRBJ1-5; v_gene: TRBV11-1; CDR3aa: CASSAVTGVARVPQHF
len: 14; j_gene: TRBJ1-4; v_gene: TRBV7-9; CDR3aa: CASSFGQGNEKLFF
len: 15; j_gene: TRBJ1-6; v_gene: TRBV7-8; CDR3aa: CASSPRQGSLAPLHF
len: 18; j_gene: TRBJ2-3; v_gene: TRBV19; CDR3aa: CASSIYSGRDLSTDTQYF
len: 18; j_gene: TRBJ2-3; v_gene: TRBV13; CDR3aa: CASSLGKHSGRQGDTQYF
len: 14; j_gene: TRBJ1-2; v_gene: TRBV18; CDR3aa: CASSPPSQPYGYTF
len: 13; j_gene: TRBJ1-1; v_gene: TRBV2; CDR3aa: CASSEGPNTEAFF
len: 15; j_gene: TRBJ2-5; v_gene: TRBV28; CDR3aa: CASSPIAGGGETQYF
len: 15; j_gene: TRBJ2-7; v_gene: TRBV7-3; CDR3aa: CASSLTGGPGGEQYF
len: 13; j_gene: TRBJ1-4; v_gene: TRBV28; CDR3aa: CASSRGSVEKLFF
len: 13; j_gene: TRBJ1-5; v_gene: TRBV5-1; CDR3aa: CASSSTGDQPQHF
len: 13; j_gene: TRBJ1-1; v_gene: TRBV12-3/TRBV12-4; CDR3aa: CASSAYMNTEAFF
len: 16; j_gene: TRBJ1-5; v_gene: TRBV27; CDR3aa: CASSLSGRGRNQPQHF
len: 14; j_gene: TRBJ2-7; v_gene: TRBV11-2; CDR3aa: CASSSGQGIYEQYF
len: 15; j_gene: TRBJ1-6; v_gene: TRBV5-1; CDR3aa: CASSLVLQGSSPLHF
len: 15; j_gene: TRBJ1-5; v_gene: TRBV6-6; CDR3aa: CASRKDRVWGQPQHF
len: 13; j_gene: TRBJ2-5; v_gene: TRBV5-1; CDR3aa: CASSLEGWVAQYF
len: 15; j_gene: TRBJ2-5; v_gene: TRBV7-9; CDR3aa: CASSHRRGPLETQYF
len: 17; j_gene: TRBJ1-5; v_gene: TRBV2; CDR3aa: CASSEADLWTGWQPQHF
len: 13; j_gene: TRBJ2-7; v_gene: TRBV5-1; CDR3aa: CASSIGSHYEQYF